The rows below give T cell receptor beta chains drawn from one sample of a study of human T cells and chemical hapten exposure. Each CDR3 protein is one row after TCRdb ran MiXCR on the RACE reads. This sample carries fewer than 85,000 distinct CDR3 sequences, 8.6% of them seen once, and the ten largest clones take around 1.4%. The sample taken for sequencing was whole blood. The origin of the receptors is a male donor in good health. Some clones in this sample may be carry-over from other donors' samples. The CDR3 runs from the conserved cysteine through the conserved F or W. Each record gives: D gene, J gene, V gene, clone size, CDR3 DNA, CDR3 protein. D genes are given only for firm matches. A clone size is listed for some rows: how often the clone was seen (once, few, many), or a class if it is expanded.

d_gene: .; j_gene: TRBJ2-7; v_gene: TRBV6-5; abundance: .; CDR3nt: TGTGCCAGCAGTTACTCGAAGGTTTACGAGCAGTACTTC; CDR3aa: CASSYSKVYEQYF
d_gene: .; j_gene: TRBJ2-5; v_gene: TRBV20-1; abundance: few; CDR3nt: TGCAGTGCACTCACAGGGTTTGAGACCCAGTACTTC; CDR3aa: CSALTGFETQYF
d_gene: TRBD2; j_gene: TRBJ2-2; v_gene: TRBV5-1; abundance: .; CDR3nt: TGCGCCAGCAGCCTGACTAGCGGGAGTTCAGGGGAGCTGTTTTTT; CDR3aa: CASSLTSGSSGELFF
d_gene: .; j_gene: TRBJ1-1; v_gene: TRBV6-5; abundance: few; CDR3nt: TGTGCCAGCAGTCACCCCAGTCTGGGCACTGAAGCTTTCTTT; CDR3aa: CASSHPSLGTEAFF
d_gene: TRBD2; j_gene: TRBJ2-3; v_gene: TRBV7-2; abundance: few; CDR3nt: TGTGCCAGCAGCTTAGTCCGGGGACTAGCGACCACAGATACGCAGTATTTT; CDR3aa: CASSLVRGLATTDTQYF
d_gene: TRBD1; j_gene: TRBJ1-1; v_gene: TRBV6-1; abundance: few; CDR3nt: TGTGCCAGTCTCATGATTCGCGGGACAGGGGGGCAAACTGAAGCTTTCTTT; CDR3aa: CASLMIRGTGGQTEAFF
d_gene: TRBD1; j_gene: TRBJ2-7; v_gene: TRBV3-1; abundance: few; CDR3nt: TGTGCCAGCAGCGAAGGGACAGGGGGTTCCTCCTCCTACGAGCAGTACTTC; CDR3aa: CASSEGTGGSSSYEQYF
d_gene: .; j_gene: TRBJ1-1; v_gene: TRBV20-1; abundance: .; CDR3nt: TGCAGTGCCAGACCGGGGGCGAACACTGAAGCTTTCTTT; CDR3aa: CSARPGANTEAFF
d_gene: TRBD1; j_gene: TRBJ1-1; v_gene: TRBV4-3; abundance: .; CDR3nt: TGCGCCAGCAGCCAAGAGAGCAGGGGGGACACTGAAGCTTTCTTT; CDR3aa: CASSQESRGDTEAFF
d_gene: .; j_gene: TRBJ1-6; v_gene: TRBV14; abundance: .; CDR3nt: TGTGCCAGCAGCCACGGGGGACCCCTCCACTTT; CDR3aa: CASSHGGPLHF
d_gene: TRBD2; j_gene: TRBJ2-1; v_gene: TRBV29-1; abundance: few; CDR3nt: TGCAGCGTTGAAGTCTCTAGCGGGCCCAGATACAATGAGCAGTTCTTC; CDR3aa: CSVEVSSGPRYNEQFF
d_gene: TRBD2; j_gene: TRBJ2-7; v_gene: TRBV6-1; abundance: .; CDR3nt: TGTGCCACCAAGGCGCGGGGGGTCTACGAGCAGTACTTC; CDR3aa: CATKARGVYEQYF
d_gene: TRBD2; j_gene: TRBJ2-2; v_gene: TRBV10-2; abundance: many; CDR3nt: TGCGCCAGCAGTGGAAAGCGGGGGAACACCGGGGAGCTGTTTTTT; CDR3aa: CASSGKRGNTGELFF
d_gene: .; j_gene: TRBJ2-4; v_gene: TRBV5-8; abundance: few; CDR3nt: TGTGCCAGCAGCCCCGAAGCCAAAAACATTCAGTACTTC; CDR3aa: CASSPEAKNIQYF
d_gene: .; j_gene: TRBJ1-1; v_gene: TRBV6-6; abundance: few; CDR3nt: TGTGCCAGCAGTTACGGGTTGGGCACTGAAGCTTTCTTT; CDR3aa: CASSYGLGTEAFF
d_gene: TRBD2; j_gene: TRBJ2-7; v_gene: TRBV11-1; abundance: few; CDR3nt: TGTGCCAGCAGCCAGACTAGCGGGAGCCCTGAGCAGTACTTC; CDR3aa: CASSQTSGSPEQYF
d_gene: .; j_gene: TRBJ1-5; v_gene: TRBV6-6; abundance: .; CDR3nt: TGTGCCAGCAGGGACAGCAATCAGCCCCAGCATTTT; CDR3aa: CASRDSNQPQHF
d_gene: .; j_gene: TRBJ2-1; v_gene: TRBV27; abundance: .; CDR3nt: TGTGCCAGCAGTTTACTAGCAGTGTACAATGAGCAGTTCTTC; CDR3aa: CASSLLAVYNEQFF
d_gene: TRBD2; j_gene: TRBJ2-2; v_gene: TRBV4-3; abundance: few; CDR3nt: TGCGCCAGCAGCCAAGCGGGGGGAGGCACCGGGGAGCTGTTTTTT; CDR3aa: CASSQAGGGTGELFF
d_gene: TRBD2; j_gene: TRBJ2-3; v_gene: TRBV2; abundance: many; CDR3nt: TGTGCCAGCAGCCAACTAGCGGGAGCAGATACGCAGTATTTT; CDR3aa: CASSQLAGADTQYF
d_gene: .; j_gene: TRBJ2-5; v_gene: TRBV29-1; abundance: many; CDR3nt: TGCAGCGTTGCCCTCCCCCACAGGGACGAGGAGACCCAGTACTTC; CDR3aa: CSVALPHRDEETQYF
d_gene: .; j_gene: TRBJ2-1; v_gene: TRBV10-3; abundance: .; CDR3nt: TGTGCCATCAGTGAGTCCTTGGAGCAGTTCTTC; CDR3aa: CAISESLEQFF
d_gene: TRBD2; j_gene: TRBJ2-4; v_gene: TRBV7-2; abundance: .; CDR3nt: TGTGCCAGCAGCCCTGTCGGTCCGGGACTAGCGGGAGGGAACATTCAGTACTTC; CDR3aa: CASSPVGPGLAGGNIQYF
d_gene: .; j_gene: TRBJ1-1; v_gene: TRBV12-5; abundance: many; CDR3nt: TGTGCTAGTGGTTTGGTATGGGTAGGGGAAGCTTTCTTT; CDR3aa: CASGLVWVGEAFF
d_gene: .; j_gene: TRBJ1-2; v_gene: TRBV9; abundance: few; CDR3nt: TGTGCCAGCAGCGTAAAGGAAAGGGGTCCAGCTAACTATGGCTACACCTTC; CDR3aa: CASSVKERGPANYGYTF
d_gene: .; j_gene: TRBJ1-5; v_gene: TRBV3-1; abundance: few; CDR3nt: TGTGCCAGCAGCCAATACAATAGCAATCAGCCCCAGCATTTT; CDR3aa: CASSQYNSNQPQHF
d_gene: TRBD1; j_gene: TRBJ2-7; v_gene: TRBV7-9; abundance: few; CDR3nt: TGTGCCAGCAGCCAAGAGGACAGGCCGAGGAACTTC; CDR3aa: CASSQEDRPRNF
d_gene: .; j_gene: TRBJ2-1; v_gene: TRBV14; abundance: few; CDR3nt: TGTGCCAGCAGCATCCGGGACCGGCACAATGAGCAGTTCTTC; CDR3aa: CASSIRDRHNEQFF
d_gene: TRBD1; j_gene: TRBJ2-3; v_gene: TRBV20-1; abundance: few; CDR3nt: TGCAGTGCTAGAGACCCCCTTGACAGGGCCCTCTTTCATACGCAGTATTTT; CDR3aa: CSARDPLDRALFHTQYF
d_gene: TRBD2; j_gene: TRBJ2-3; v_gene: TRBV5-6; abundance: few; CDR3nt: TGTGCCAGCAGCCAGGGACTAGCGGAGTACACAGATACGCAGTATTTT; CDR3aa: CASSQGLAEYTDTQYF
d_gene: .; j_gene: TRBJ2-5; v_gene: TRBV29-1; abundance: few; CDR3nt: TGCAGCGGGGCTCAAGGACTACAAGAGACCCAGTACTTC; CDR3aa: CSGAQGLQETQYF
d_gene: .; j_gene: TRBJ1-5; v_gene: TRBV27; abundance: few; CDR3nt: TGTGCCAGCAGTTTAGGGGACGGAACGACTCAGCCCCAGCATTTT; CDR3aa: CASSLGDGTTQPQHF
d_gene: .; j_gene: TRBJ2-2; v_gene: TRBV20-1; abundance: .; CDR3nt: TGCAGTGCTAGAAAGTACCATACCGGGGAGCTGTTTTTT; CDR3aa: CSARKYHTGELFF
d_gene: TRBD2; j_gene: TRBJ2-2; v_gene: TRBV7-9; abundance: .; CDR3nt: TGTGCCAGCAGCTCCGGGAGGGCAGGTACCGGGGAGCTGTTTTTT; CDR3aa: CASSSGRAGTGELFF
d_gene: .; j_gene: TRBJ2-7; v_gene: TRBV20-1; abundance: .; CDR3nt: TGCAGTGCCACGGTCCCCGGGACAACTATCTACGAGCAGTACTTC; CDR3aa: CSATVPGTTIYEQYF
d_gene: .; j_gene: TRBJ1-3; v_gene: TRBV15; abundance: .; CDR3nt: TGTGCCACCAGCAGTCATCTGAGCTCTGGAAACACCATATATTTT; CDR3aa: CATSSHLSSGNTIYF
d_gene: .; j_gene: TRBJ1-1; v_gene: TRBV6-1; abundance: many; CDR3nt: TGTGCCAGCAGTCCCGGGGGGTCTGAAGCTTTCTTT; CDR3aa: CASSPGGSEAFF
d_gene: .; j_gene: TRBJ2-3; v_gene: TRBV20-1; abundance: .; CDR3nt: TGCAGTGCTACATCTGACAGCACAGATACGCAGTATTTT; CDR3aa: CSATSDSTDTQYF
d_gene: TRBD2; j_gene: TRBJ2-1; v_gene: TRBV2; abundance: .; CDR3nt: TGTGCCAGCAGTGAACGGGCTAGCGGGGGGCCTATTGGGAATGAGCAGTTCTTC; CDR3aa: CASSERASGGPIGNEQFF
d_gene: .; j_gene: TRBJ2-2; v_gene: TRBV29-1; abundance: .; CDR3nt: TGCAGCGTCAAACAGGGCACCGGGGAGCTGTTTTTT; CDR3aa: CSVKQGTGELFF
d_gene: .; j_gene: TRBJ1-5; v_gene: TRBV29-1; abundance: few; CDR3nt: TGCAGCGTGAAAAATAGCAATCAGCCCCAGCATTTT; CDR3aa: CSVKNSNQPQHF
d_gene: .; j_gene: TRBJ2-5; v_gene: TRBV5-1; abundance: few; CDR3nt: TGCGCCAGCAGCTTGAACCATCAAGAGACCCAGTACTTC; CDR3aa: CASSLNHQETQYF
d_gene: TRBD2; j_gene: TRBJ2-7; v_gene: TRBV6-2/TRBV6-3; abundance: few; CDR3nt: TGTGCCAGCACCTCTAGCGGGGGGGTCTACGAGCAGTACTTC; CDR3aa: CASTSSGGVYEQYF
d_gene: .; j_gene: TRBJ1-2; v_gene: TRBV6-2/TRBV6-3; abundance: few; CDR3nt: TGTGCCAGCAGTCCCCGATCCGGGTACTATGGCTACACCTTC; CDR3aa: CASSPRSGYYGYTF
d_gene: TRBD2; j_gene: TRBJ2-3; v_gene: TRBV6-1; abundance: .; CDR3nt: TGTGCCAGCAACCCGCTAGCGGGAGGGCCTGGGGATACGCAGTATTTT; CDR3aa: CASNPLAGGPGDTQYF
d_gene: .; j_gene: TRBJ1-5; v_gene: TRBV6-1; abundance: few; CDR3nt: TGTGCCAGCAGTACAGGGTACAATCAGCCCCAGCATTTT; CDR3aa: CASSTGYNQPQHF
d_gene: TRBD2; j_gene: TRBJ2-1; v_gene: TRBV29-1; abundance: once; CDR3nt: TGCAGCGTTGAGGCCGCAAGCGGGAATAGCGATGAGCAGTTCTTC; CDR3aa: CSVEAASGNSDEQFF
d_gene: TRBD1; j_gene: TRBJ2-5; v_gene: TRBV20-1; abundance: many; CDR3nt: TGCAGTGCCCCCCCCAGATACAGGGGCTCAGGAGCCCAGTACTTC; CDR3aa: CSAPPRYRGSGAQYF
d_gene: .; j_gene: TRBJ1-1; v_gene: TRBV6-5; abundance: many; CDR3nt: TGTGCCAGCAGTTACTCAGGACGGAAATACACTGAAGCTTTCTTT; CDR3aa: CASSYSGRKYTEAFF
d_gene: .; j_gene: TRBJ1-1; v_gene: TRBV6-5; abundance: few; CDR3nt: TGTGCCAGCAGTTTCGGAGTCAGCACTGAAGCTTTCTTT; CDR3aa: CASSFGVSTEAFF
d_gene: .; j_gene: TRBJ2-7; v_gene: TRBV3-1; abundance: .; CDR3nt: TGTGCCAGCAGCCAAACGGGGGGCGCCTCCTACGAGCAGTACTTC; CDR3aa: CASSQTGGASYEQYF
d_gene: .; j_gene: TRBJ2-7; v_gene: TRBV4-3; abundance: .; CDR3nt: TGCGCCAGCAGCCGACCCGACAGTTACGAGCAGTACTTC; CDR3aa: CASSRPDSYEQYF
d_gene: TRBD2; j_gene: TRBJ2-1; v_gene: TRBV12-3/TRBV12-4; abundance: few; CDR3nt: TGTGCCAGCACAGCCGGGACTAGCGGGAGAGGGGAGCAGTTCTTC; CDR3aa: CASTAGTSGRGEQFF
d_gene: TRBD1; j_gene: TRBJ2-1; v_gene: TRBV11-2; abundance: .; CDR3nt: TGTGCCAGCAGCTTAAAACAGGGGCCCTACAATGAGCAGTTCTTC; CDR3aa: CASSLKQGPYNEQFF
d_gene: .; j_gene: TRBJ2-7; v_gene: TRBV2; abundance: .; CDR3nt: TGTGCCAGCAGTGCCTTACAGGGTTCTAGCTACCACGAGCAGTACTTC; CDR3aa: CASSALQGSSYHEQYF
d_gene: .; j_gene: TRBJ1-1; v_gene: TRBV6-2/TRBV6-3; abundance: .; CDR3nt: TGTGCCACCGGATTGAACACTGAAGCTTTCTTT; CDR3aa: CATGLNTEAFF